These T cell receptor beta chains were read from a single sample in a study of Ad26.COV2.S vaccination and SARS-CoV-2 variants. Generated by immunoSEQ multiplex PCR, the TCRdb table keeps only in-frame clones and is missing some. Altogether roughly 400,000 clones are present, around 93% being singletons, with the ten largest covering roughly 1.7%. Sample: peripheral blood, taken in a trial of Ad26.COV2.S vaccine versus placebo. All receptors come from a person between 18 and 59 years old who received the Ad26.COV2.S COVID-19 vaccine or a placebo. Each CDR3 is given without its conserved first and last residue. D genes are given only for firm matches. Clone sizes are given selectively: once, few, many, or a class where the clone is expanded.

D gene: NA
V gene: TRBV7-2
CDR3 length: 13
clone size: NA
CDR3 protein: ASSALGQRNTEAF

D gene: NA
V gene: TRBV5-8
CDR3 length: 13
clone size: NA
CDR3 protein: ASSLTGQANYGYT

D gene: NA
V gene: TRBV7-2
CDR3 length: 11
clone size: once
CDR3 protein: ASSLADSYEQY

D gene: NA
V gene: TRBV5-4
CDR3 length: 13
clone size: NA
CDR3 protein: ASSPAAGFGNTIY

D gene: TRBD1
V gene: TRBV7-8
CDR3 length: 17
clone size: once
CDR3 protein: ASSLMHRGRGETNEKLF

D gene: TRBD1
V gene: TRBV6-4
CDR3 length: 13
clone size: once
CDR3 protein: ASSDSQGSYNEQF

D gene: NA
V gene: TRBV19
CDR3 length: 14
clone size: few
CDR3 protein: ASSTQLKGSNQPQH

D gene: TRBD1
V gene: TRBV5-1
CDR3 length: 17
clone size: NA
CDR3 protein: ASTGPRDRWTLDLETQY

D gene: NA
V gene: TRBV27
CDR3 length: 11
clone size: NA
CDR3 protein: ASSFQGTYGYT

D gene: NA
V gene: TRBV28
CDR3 length: 9
clone size: NA
CDR3 protein: ASSQSPEAF

D gene: NA
V gene: TRBV18
CDR3 length: 11
clone size: NA
CDR3 protein: ASSPGRNHEQF

D gene: NA
V gene: TRBV9
CDR3 length: 11
clone size: NA
CDR3 protein: ASSGGDTDTQY

D gene: NA
V gene: TRBV11-2
CDR3 length: 13
clone size: NA
CDR3 protein: ASSQWGSGANVLT

D gene: NA
V gene: TRBV25-1
CDR3 length: 12
clone size: NA
CDR3 protein: ASSEAGPHYEQY

D gene: TRBD1
V gene: TRBV27
CDR3 length: 12
clone size: NA
CDR3 protein: ASSLIGDRVGYT

D gene: NA
V gene: TRBV6-5
CDR3 length: 13
clone size: NA
CDR3 protein: ASSYMGGYNSPLH

D gene: NA
V gene: TRBV1
CDR3 length: 14
clone size: NA
CDR3 protein: TSTKPLAGEYNEQF

D gene: NA
V gene: TRBV27
CDR3 length: 13
clone size: NA
CDR3 protein: ASSSWGVAKNIQY

D gene: NA
V gene: TRBV7-2
CDR3 length: 12
clone size: NA
CDR3 protein: ASSFLTAKETQY

D gene: NA
V gene: TRBV20-1
CDR3 length: 11
clone size: NA
CDR3 protein: SASRDHRAEQY

D gene: TRBD2
V gene: TRBV9
CDR3 length: 13
clone size: once
CDR3 protein: ASGQLAGGRNEQF

D gene: NA
V gene: TRBV6-5
CDR3 length: 10
clone size: NA
CDR3 protein: ASSRVADTQY

D gene: NA
V gene: TRBV3-1/TRBV3-2
CDR3 length: 12
clone size: NA
CDR3 protein: ASSQDTKESLQF

D gene: NA
V gene: TRBV19
CDR3 length: 13
clone size: NA
CDR3 protein: ASIGAAPSIGGYT

D gene: NA
V gene: TRBV7-2
CDR3 length: 10
clone size: NA
CDR3 protein: ASIQGWTEAF

D gene: NA
V gene: TRBV11-3
CDR3 length: 14
clone size: NA
CDR3 protein: ASSPSWRSSGNEQF

D gene: NA
V gene: TRBV18
CDR3 length: 9
clone size: NA
CDR3 protein: ASSGTKEQY

D gene: NA
V gene: TRBV27
CDR3 length: 11
clone size: NA
CDR3 protein: ASSLASNTEAF